The present T cell receptor (beta chain) was sequenced within a study of OX40 agonist ivuxolimab in advanced cancers. For the study at large: Each dose-escalation patient presented with hepatocellular carcinoma, melanoma, renal cell or head and neck cancer. A male proportion of about 84% was recorded, with mean age around 62 years and range 23 to 79. One hepatocellular carcinoma and two cutaneous melanoma patients partially responded.

Here immunoSEQ multiplex PCR was the method, and the copy in TCRdb shows in-frame clones only, minus some. The repertoire includes around 19,000 clones, 65% to 85% of them detected once, and about 21% sits in the top ten. CDR1 is LNHDA, CDR2 SQIVND, per germline (reference sequence). The junction had 4 bases not matched to a gene; V was cut back by 7 bases and J by 3 bases. The CDR3 consists of 14 residues. The chain uses TRBV19 and TRBJ2-2; the match to TRBD1 covers 8 bases. The source is an adult with an advanced solid tumor such as melanoma, head and neck, liver or kidney cancer. The sequences come from CD4+ or CD8+ T cells sorted from blood, collected in a trial of the OX40 agonist ivuxolimab. CDR3 coding DNA: TGTGCCAGTACTACGACAGGGGACACCGGGGAGCTGTTTTTT. As protein: CASTTTGDTGELFF.